These 26 T cell receptor beta chains came from one sample sequenced in a study of Ad26.COV2.S vaccination and SARS-CoV-2 variants. Using immunoSEQ multiplex PCR, the repertoire was profiled, and TCRdb retains in-frame clones only, with some absent. Among 380,000 or so clones, around 88% were seen once, and the ten largest hold about 5%. Treatment denoted: some 19 received Ad26.COV2.S at low or high dose, single or two shots; roughly five received placebo; per-sample allocation not given. It was on day 63 after the first vaccine or placebo injection that samples were taken. The sample here was peripheral blood, taken in a trial of Ad26.COV2.S vaccine versus placebo. The receptors here all came from a person aged 18-60 years who received the Ad26.COV2.S COVID-19 vaccine or a placebo.

CDR3 nucleotide sequence: TGTGCCAGCAGTGAGCAGGGGGCTGAGTCAGATACGCAGTATTTT. As protein: CASSEQGAESDTQYF. The V and J genes are TRBV2 and TRBJ2-3; 8 nucleotides align to TRBD1. V lost 3 bases, J lost 4 bases, and 6 bases stayed unmatched. Per germline, CDR1 SNHLY and CDR2 FYNNEI. This CDR3 has 15 amino acids.

The rearrangement uses TRBV25-1 and TRBJ2-7; D remains unclear. V was cut by 2 bases and J by 5 bases, with 19 bases left in between. This CDR3 comprises 16 residues. The V gene's germline CDR1 is MGHDK and CDR2 SYGVNS. CDR3 DNA sequence: TGTGCCAGCAGTGAAAGCCTCGATACCCCGTGGGACGAGCAGTACTTC. Translated, it gives CASSESLDTPWDEQYF.

V and J are TRBV6-5 and TRBJ1-1, with unresolved D. Trimming shortened V by 2 bases and J by 2 bases, and 6 bases separated the two germline ends. The V gene's germline CDR1 is MNHEY and CDR2 SVGAGI. The CDR3 has 13 amino acids. CDR3 protein: CASSYLGNTEAFF. CDR3 coding DNA: TGTGCCAGCAGTTACCTCGGTAACACTGAAGCTTTCTTT.

The genes are TRBV11-1 and TRBJ2-1; D remains ambiguous. V was pared by 5 bases and J by 0 bases, with 14 bases between. The CDR3 runs 16 residues. Germline V lookup: CDR1 SGHAT, CDR2 FQDESV (reference sequence). CDR3 sequence reads: CASSLRGIFSYNEQFF. Written as DNA, the CDR3 is TGTGCCAGCAGCCTCCGTGGAATTTTCTCCTACAATGAGCAGTTCTTC.

The V call is TRBV7-2, the J call TRBJ1-5, with TRBD1 matching over 9 bases. The CDR3 runs to 17 residues. Germline CDR1 and CDR2: SGHTA and FQGNSA. Losses at the gene ends were 0 bases for V and 7 bases for J; bases not matched to a gene: 10. CDR3 DNA sequence: TGTGCCAGCAGCTTAGCCCCCAGGGGACAGGGATTCCAGCCCCAGCATTTT. Translated, it gives CASSLAPRGQGFQPQHF.

This rearrangement joins TRBV28 to TRBJ1-1, with a possible D match to TRBD1 (6 bases). The V end was cut by 10 bases, the J end by 4 bases, with 16 bases between. This CDR3 is built from 13 residues. The V gene's germline CDR1 is MDHEN and CDR2 SYDVKM. CDR3 DNA: TGTGCCACCCGCTTACAGGGAGCCACTGAAGCTTTCTTT. Its protein is CATRLQGATEAFF. The full variable domain, in which reference TRBV28 and TRBJ1-1 provide the parts outside the CDR3, is DVKVTQSSRYLVKRTGEKVFLECVQDMDHENMFWYRQDPGLGLRLIYFSYDVKMKEKGDIPEGYSVSREKKERFSLILESASTNQTSMYLCATRLQGATEAFFGQGTRLTVV.

The chain is built from TRBV27 and TRBJ2-1; TRBD2 aligns across 9 bases. CDR3 length: 14 amino acids. Germline loops: CDR1 MNHEY, CDR2 SMNVEV (reference sequence). Trimming cost V 8 bases and J 3 bases; bases outside gene matches: 5. This chain's CDR3 is CASVAGGSYNEQFF. The CDR3 coding sequence is TGTGCCAGCGTCGCGGGGGGGAGCTACAATGAGCAGTTCTTC.

The gene calls are TRBV7-2 and TRBJ2-2; D is ambiguous. This CDR3 has 13 residues. Germline V gene data show CDR1 as SGHTA and CDR2 as FQGNSA. V lost 8 bases to trimming and J lost 6 bases, with 13 bases between them. CDR3 coding DNA: TGTGCCAGCCTACTACCTGCGGCCGGGGAGCTGTTTTTT. It encodes CASLLPAAGELFF.

This chain links TRBV20-1 with TRBJ2-7; 12 positions match TRBD2. The CDR3 extends over 13 amino acids. The junction had 3 bases not matched to a gene; V was cut back by 3 bases and J by 6 bases. Germline loops: CDR1 DFQATT, CDR2 SNEGSKA (reference sequence). Here the CDR3 reads CSASSLAGGEQYF. The CDR3 coding sequence is TGCAGTGCTAGTTCACTAGCGGGAGGCGAGCAGTACTTC.

The gene calls are TRBV5-6 and TRBJ2-7, with a tentative D call TRBD2 (5 bases). Germline CDR1 is SGHDT and CDR2 is YYEEEE. V lost 4 bases and J lost 5, with 10 bases in between. This CDR3 is built from 12 residues. CDR3 amino acids: CASSAAGHEQYF. The CDR3 DNA sequence: TGTGCCAGCAGCGCTGCGGGCCACGAGCAGTACTTC. The full variable domain, with the rest looked up from reference TRBV5-6 and TRBJ2-7, is DAGVTQSPTHLIKTRGQQVTLRCSPKSGHDTVSWYQQALGQGPQFIFQYYEEEERQRGNFPDRFSGHQFPNYSSELNVNALLLGDSALYLCASSAAGHEQYFGPGTRLTVT.

V is TRBV5-1 and J is TRBJ1-6; D uncertain. Trimming pared 0 bases from V and 6 bases from J, leaving 4 bases between. This CDR3 is 13 amino acids long. Germline assignment: CDR1 SGHRS and CDR2 YFSETQ. CDR3 region: CASSLVVNSPLHF. The CDR3 bases are TGCGCCAGCAGCTTGGTAGTTAATTCACCCCTCCACTTT. Filled out from reference TRBV5-1 and TRBJ1-6, the complete variable domain reads KAGVTQTPRYLIKTRGQQVTLSCSPISGHRSVSWYQQTPGQGLQFLFEYFSETQRNKGNFPGRFSGRQFSNSRSEMNVSTLELGDSALYLCASSLVVNSPLHFGNGTRLTVT.

The J gene is TRBJ1-5, the V gene TRBV15; D ambiguous. The germline gives CDR1 LNHNV, CDR2 YYDKDF (reference sequence). The CDR3 has 15 amino acids. Between the trimmed V and J ends, which lost 4 bases and 0 bases, there was a span of 10 bases. The CDR3 loop reads CATSTDFSSNQPQHF. The CDR3 region has the DNA TGTGCCACCAGCACGGACTTCTCTAGCAATCAGCCCCAGCATTTT.

V gene TRBV5-6 combines with J gene TRBJ2-5; 10 bases fit TRBD1. This CDR3 is 15 amino acids long. The V segment lost 5 bases and the J segment 3 bases; nucleotides outside the gene matches: 7. Germline CDR1 reads SGHDT; CDR2 reads YYEEEE. CDR3 region: CASRSGQGEKETQYF. Here the CDR3 DNA reads TGTGCCAGCAGGTCTGGACAGGGGGAAAAAGAGACCCAGTACTTC. The variable domain in full, completed from reference TRBV5-6 and TRBJ2-5, reads DAGVTQSPTHLIKTRGQQVTLRCSPKSGHDTVSWYQQALGQGPQFIFQYYEEEERQRGNFPDRFSGHQFPNYSSELNVNALLLGDSALYLCASRSGQGEKETQYFGPGTRLLVL.

The chain employs TRBV7-2 and TRBJ1-6; D unclear. Trimming took off 1 base at V and 6 bases at J, with 4 bases between the two ends. The CDR3 consists of 13 residues. CDR1 is SGHTA, CDR2 FQGNSA, per germline. The DNA for the CDR3 is TGTGCCAGCAGCTTAGACCCTAATTCACCCCTCCACTTT. Its protein is CASSLDPNSPLHF.

J is TRBJ2-7 and V is TRBV6-5; 11 bases align to TRBD2. V lost 7 bases to trimming and J lost 2 bases; unmatched junction nucleotides: 4. This CDR3 has 14 residues. In germline, CDR1 is MNHEY, CDR2 SVGAGI. CDR3 nucleotide sequence: TGTGCCAGCATCCCGGGACTAGCGGCCTACGAGCAGTACTTC. Protein sequence: CASIPGLAAYEQYF.

This chain uses TRBV9 with TRBJ2-1; D remains unclear. V lost 4 bases and J 5 bases, leaving 16 bases between the germline ends. The CDR3 runs to 15 residues. Germline V gene sequence: CDR1 SGDLS, CDR2 YYNGEE. The chain's CDR3 is CASSPPFGLDNEQFF. DNA for the CDR3: TGTGCCAGCAGCCCTCCCTTCGGATTGGACAATGAGCAGTTCTTC.

The J gene is TRBJ2-3, the V gene TRBV5-1; 7 nucleotides align to TRBD2. Germline V lookup: CDR1 SGHRS, CDR2 YFSETQ. The CDR3 sequence is 17 residues long. The J segment lost 3 bases and the V segment lost 4 bases, leaving 14 bases of the junction unmatched. The CDR3 DNA follows: TGCGCCAGCAGCCCCTCGAGGGCGGGGGAACGAACAGATACGCAGTATTTT. Protein sequence: CASSPSRAGERTDTQYF.

This clone was observed once. CDR3 region: CASSAHGNSNQPQHF. The CDR3 DNA follows: TGTGCCAGCAGCGCCCATGGCAATAGCAATCAGCCCCAGCATTTT. V and J are TRBV9 and TRBJ1-5; D gene ambiguous. CDR1 and CDR2 from the germline V gene are SGDLS and YYNGEE. The V gene lost 3 bases and the J gene lost 0 bases, with 10 bases spanning the gap. CDR3 length equals 15 residues.

The chain has TRBV2 and TRBJ2-5; the D gene could be TRBD1 or TRBD2 (5 bases each). There are 17 residues in the CDR3. V was cut by 7 bases and J by 0 bases, with 21 bases left in between. The germline V gene has CDR1 SNHLY and CDR2 FYNNEI. In DNA form, the CDR3 reads TGTGCCAGCAACCGGGGACCCCCGGACAACTACCAAGAGACCCAGTACTTC. Translating gives CASNRGPPDNYQETQYF.

This clone is a singleton in its sample. Here the CDR3 reads CASSWVRPTQNTEAFF. In DNA form, the CDR3 reads TGTGCCAGCAGTTGGGTAAGGCCGACCCAAAACACTGAAGCTTTCTTT. This chain connects TRBV6-5 to TRBJ1-1; D is unclear. Trimming took off 4 bases at V and 2 bases at J, with 17 bases between the two ends. CDR1 and CDR2 (germline): MNHEY, SVGAGI. The CDR3 is made up of 16 amino acids.

This clone was seen more than once but under ten times. The J gene is TRBJ1-2, the V gene TRBV7-9; 10 bases fit TRBD1. The germline V gene encodes CDR1 SEHNR and CDR2 FQNEAQ (reference sequence). The length of the CDR3 is 14 residues. V was pared by 5 bases and J by 4 bases, with 4 bases of the junction left unmatched. The CDR3 protein is CASSQGQGLYGYTF. DNA for the CDR3: TGTGCCAGCAGCCAGGGACAGGGGCTCTATGGCTACACCTTC.

V and J are TRBV25-1 and TRBJ2-7; the D call may be TRBD1 or TRBD2 (5 bases each). The germline gives CDR1 MGHDK, CDR2 SYGVNS. V lost 6 bases and J lost 6, with 24 bases in between. This CDR3 has 16 residues. The CDR3 is CASRFEGIGLLGEQYF. The CDR3 DNA is TGTGCCAGCAGGTTCGAGGGGATCGGTTTACTCGGCGAGCAGTACTTC.

The rearrangement joins TRBV2 to TRBJ1-6, with unresolved D. V lost 6 bases and J lost 0, with 18 bases in between. CDR3 size: 18 residues. Germline V lookup: CDR1 SNHLY, CDR2 FYNNEI. The CDR3 DNA is TGTGCCAGCAGGGGTAGGGTGATCGTCAGCTCCTATAATTCACCCCTCCACTTT. Translated: CASRGRVIVSSYNSPLHF.

About this clone itself: Within the sample, other DNA sequences also encode this same CDR3. This chain joins TRBV3-1 (or the pseudogene TRBV3-2) and TRBJ2-7; no clear D. V was clipped by 1 base and J by 7 bases, with 5 bases between them. The CDR3 has 11 residues. The V gene's germline CDR1 is LGHDT and CDR2 YNNKEL (reference sequence). CDR3 residues: CASSQGYEQYF. In nucleotides, the CDR3 is TGTGCCAGCAGCCAAGGGTATGAGCAGTACTTC.

This chain uses TRBV2 with TRBJ2-1, with 11 bases aligning to TRBD2. V shed 6 bases, J shed 7 bases, and the junction held 8 bases outside the gene matches. Germline V gene lookup returns CDR1 SNHLY and CDR2 FYNNEI. This CDR3 is built from 15 residues. Written as DNA, the CDR3 is TGTGCCAGCAGAACCGGGACTAGCGGACAGAATGAGCAGTTCTTC. Amino acid sequence: CASRTGTSGQNEQFF.

V usage is TRBV2 and J usage is TRBJ1-2; 12 bases fit TRBD1. Germline values: CDR1 SNHLY, CDR2 FYNNEI. The CDR3 contains 16 residues. The V and J ends lost 1 base and 5 bases, in that order; junction bases with no gene match: 5. The CDR3, as DNA: TGTGCCAGCAGTGAAGGTCCGGGACAGGGGGCGTATGGCTACACCTTC. It encodes CASSEGPGQGAYGYTF.